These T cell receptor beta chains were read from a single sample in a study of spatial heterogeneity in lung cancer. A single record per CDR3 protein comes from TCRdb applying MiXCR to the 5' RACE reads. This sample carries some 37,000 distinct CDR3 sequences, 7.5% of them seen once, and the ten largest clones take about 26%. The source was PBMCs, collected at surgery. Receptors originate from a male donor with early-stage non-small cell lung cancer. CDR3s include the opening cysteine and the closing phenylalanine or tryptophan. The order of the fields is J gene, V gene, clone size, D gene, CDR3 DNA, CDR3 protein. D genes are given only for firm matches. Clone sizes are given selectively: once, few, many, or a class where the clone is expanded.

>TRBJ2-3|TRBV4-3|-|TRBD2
TGCGCCAGCAGCCAAGGAAGGGCTAGCGGGGCCCCAGGGGGGCAGTATTTT
CASSQGRASGAPGGQYF
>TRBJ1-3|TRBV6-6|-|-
TGTGCCAGCAAGGACGGCGGGCACTCTGGAAACACCATATATTTT
CASKDGGHSGNTIYF
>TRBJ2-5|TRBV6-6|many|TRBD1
TGTGCCAGCAGTTCAAACCGGGACAGCCAAGAGACCCAGTACTTC
CASSSNRDSQETQYF
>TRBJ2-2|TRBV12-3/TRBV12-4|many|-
TGTGCCAGCAGGTCACAGGGAACCGGGGAGCTGTTTTTT
CASRSQGTGELFF
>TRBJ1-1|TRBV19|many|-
TGTGCCAGTAGTATAGCCAGGAACACTGAAGCTTTCTTT
CASSIARNTEAFF
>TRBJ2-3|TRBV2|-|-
TGTGCCAGCGCTGCAAGACTAGTTCGGTCAGATACGCAGTATTTT
CASAARLVRSDTQYF
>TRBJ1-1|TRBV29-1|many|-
TGCAGCGTTGGGAGAGTGAACACTGAAGCTTTCTTT
CSVGRVNTEAFF
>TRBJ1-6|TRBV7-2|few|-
TGTGCCAGCAGCTCCAGGGGTGTATCCTATAATTCACCCCTCCACTTT
CASSSRGVSYNSPLHF
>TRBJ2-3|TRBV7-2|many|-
TGTGCCAGCAGCATTAGACAGACCACAGATACGCAGTATTTT
CASSIRQTTDTQYF
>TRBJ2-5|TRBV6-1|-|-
TGTGCCAGCGGCCGCCCGGGGGCGGGGGAGACCCAGTACTTC
CASGRPGAGETQYF
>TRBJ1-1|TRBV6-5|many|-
TGTGCCAGCAGCTCCGGGGCAGCGGGGCAGAACACTGAAGCTTTCTTT
CASSSGAAGQNTEAFF
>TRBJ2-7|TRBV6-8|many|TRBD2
TGTGCCAGCATGGGGGGACTAGCGGGACTCGCGGACTACGAGCAGTACTTC
CASMGGLAGLADYEQYF
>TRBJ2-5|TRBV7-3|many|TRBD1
TGTGCCAGCAGCTTATACAGGACAGGGATAGAGACCCAGTACTTC
CASSLYRTGIETQYF
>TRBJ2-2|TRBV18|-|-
TGTGCCAGCTCACCACCCTCAGATGGAGGCGAGCTGTTTTTT
CASSPPSDGGELFF
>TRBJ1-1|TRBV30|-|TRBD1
TGTGCCGGGAGGACAGGATCGAGTTTCTTT
CAGRTGSSFF
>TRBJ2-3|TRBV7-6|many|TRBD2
TGTGCCAGCAGCTTATTGACTAGCAGCACAGATACGCAGTATTTT
CASSLLTSSTDTQYF